Each of the 22 T cell receptor beta chains below was sequenced from the same sample in a study of blood T cell repertoires in COVID-19. Generated by immunoSEQ multiplex PCR, the TCRdb table keeps only in-frame clones and is missing some. Found here are about 260,000 clones, 80% to 90% of them singletons; the top ten hold less than 3%. The sample taken for sequencing was peripheral blood. All receptors come from a woman aged 50 to 60 with acute or convalescent COVID-19.

The CDR3 DNA reads TGTGCCAGCAGCCGACCCGGACTGTTAAAAGAGACCCAGTACTTC. The encoded protein is CASSRPGLLKETQYF. The rearrangement joins TRBV27 to TRBJ2-5; TRBD2 is a possible D gene (5 bases). Deletions cut 6 bases from V and 3 bases from J, with 17 bases between. CDR1 MNHEY and CDR2 SMNVEV come from the germline V gene (reference sequence). The CDR3 sequence is 15 residues long.

This clone was detected only a few times. The same CDR3 can be traced to other DNA sequences in this sample. The rearrangement joins TRBV7-8 to TRBJ1-5; perhaps TRBD1 as D (5 bases). The V and J ends lost 3 bases and 4 bases respectively, with 7 bases between them. There are 13 residues in the CDR3. The V gene's germline CDR1 is SGHVS and CDR2 FQNEAQ. The CDR3: CASSFAGNQPQHF. The CDR3 nucleotides are TGTGCCAGCAGCTTCGCAGGGAATCAGCCCCAGCATTTT.

The chain has TRBV10-2 and TRBJ2-1; TRBD2 agrees at 8 bases. CDR1 WSHSY and CDR2 SAAADI come from the germline V gene. The CDR3 is made up of 16 amino acids. V lost 6 bases, J lost 0 bases, and 7 bases stayed unmatched. CDR3 sequence (DNA): TGCGCCAGCAGGCGGGGGGTAGCGGCCTCCTACAATGAGCAGTTCTTC. Amino acids: CASRRGVAASYNEQFF.

The chain employs TRBV12-3 or TRBV12-4 and TRBJ2-1; D call uncertain. Trimming stripped 6 bases from V and 0 bases from J, with 3 bases between. The CDR3 has 12 amino acids. CDR3 residues: CASRRSYNEQFF. The CDR3, as DNA: TGTGCCAGCAGGCGCTCCTACAATGAGCAGTTCTTC.

This clone has only one observation. V usage is TRBV10-3 and J usage is TRBJ2-1; 13 bases map to TRBD2. V lost 10 bases to trimming and J lost 8 bases; unmatched junction nucleotides: 14. The length of the CDR3 is 16 residues. The germline gives CDR1 ENHRY, CDR2 SYGVKD. The CDR3 sequence is CATGRTSGSGFDEQFF. As DNA, the CDR3 is TGTGCCACCGGACGGACTAGCGGGAGTGGTTTCGATGAGCAGTTCTTC.

A single count supports this clone. V and J are TRBV29-1 and TRBJ2-5; no clear D. Trimming stripped 1 base from V and 3 bases from J, with 12 bases between. Germline V gene sequence: CDR1 SQVTM, CDR2 ANQGSEA. This CDR3 is built from 14 residues. The CDR3 region has the DNA TGCAGCGTTGAAGTCAACCTTCGAGAAGAGACCCAGTACTTC. Its protein product is CSVEVNLREETQYF.

The chain couples TRBV21-1 to TRBJ2-4; TRBD2, the table's D call, was not compared with the DNA. TRBV21-1 counts as a pseudogene. The CDR3 length is 16 residues. For the CDR3, the DNA is TGTGCCAGCAGCAAAAGGCTAGCCCTAGCCAAAAACATTCAGTACTTC. Protein sequence: CASSKRLALAKNIQYF.

This chain links TRBV9 with TRBJ2-3, with 9 bases matching TRBD1. The length of the CDR3 is 15 residues. Germline lookup yields CDR1 SGDLS and CDR2 YYNGEE. Trimming took 3 bases from V and 3 from J; bases not matched to a gene: 5. This CDR3 reads CASSAGTGTTDTQYF. The CDR3 DNA sequence: TGTGCCAGCAGCGCCGGGACAGGGACGACAGATACGCAGTATTTT.

The chain recombines TRBV5-1 with TRBJ1-1; D is ambiguous. This CDR3 has 14 amino acids. Trimming pared 2 bases from V and 0 bases from J, leaving 8 bases between. In germline, CDR1 is SGHRS, CDR2 YFSETQ. Written as DNA, the CDR3 is TGCGCCAGCAGCTTCGGGGATATGAACACTGAAGCTTTCTTT. Amino acid sequence: CASSFGDMNTEAFF.

This chain joins TRBV11-2 and TRBJ1-4; 7 bases map to TRBD1. Germline V CDR1 and CDR2: SGHAT, FQNNGV. With V trimmed by 4 bases and J by 0 bases, 2 bases remained unmatched. The CDR3 is 15 amino acids. The CDR3 DNA sequence: TGTGCCAGCAGCTCACAGGGGTCAACTAATGAAAAACTGTTTTTT. It codes for CASSSQGSTNEKLFF.

This clone rates as medium-sized (0.01 to 0.1%). This sequence joins TRBV11-2 and TRBJ1-1, with TRBD1 identical over 9 bases. CDR3 length: 16 amino acids. The germline CDR1 and CDR2 sequences are SGHAT and FQNNGV. V was pared by 6 bases and J by 1 base, with 9 bases of the junction left unmatched. The CDR3 bases are TGTGCCAGCAGGAGCGGACAGGGGCCGAGGAACACTGAAGCTTTCTTT. It translates to CASRSGQGPRNTEAFF.

V is TRBV5-1 and J is TRBJ2-5, with D perhaps matching TRBD2 (5 bases). The CDR3 runs 14 residues. V lost 2 bases, J lost 1 base, and 9 bases lay in between. Per the germline V gene, CDR1 is SGHRS and CDR2 is YFSETQ. The CDR3 DNA sequence: TGCGCCAGCAGCTTAGGACTTTTCCAAGAGACCCAGTACTTC. This gives the protein CASSLGLFQETQYF.

The chain employs TRBV7-3 and TRBJ1-1; 8 nucleotides align to TRBD1. Looked up from germline, CDR1 is SGHTA and CDR2 is FQGTGA. This CDR3 is built from 15 residues. The V segment lost 5 bases and the J segment 2 bases; nucleotides outside the gene matches: 7. The CDR3 DNA is TGTGCCAGCAGCGCGCACAGGGGGGACAACACTGAAGCTTTCTTT. Its translation is CASSAHRGDNTEAFF.

The V call is TRBV5-4, the J call TRBJ2-3; tentative D call: TRBD2 (6 bases). V was trimmed by 4 bases and J by 2 bases, leaving 20 bases between them. The CDR3 covers 17 residues. Germline CDR1 is SGHNT and CDR2 is YYREEE (reference sequence). The CDR3 sequence: CASSPFRDSGFTDTQYF. The CDR3 nucleotides read TGTGCCAGCAGCCCTTTCCGTGATAGCGGCTTCACAGATACGCAGTATTTT.

The V gene is TRBV28, the J gene TRBJ1-6, with D perhaps matching TRBD1 (6 bases). The V and J ends lost 4 bases and 5 bases respectively, with 12 bases between them. The V gene's germline CDR1 is MDHEN and CDR2 SYDVKM. This CDR3 has 15 amino acids. The DNA of the CDR3 is TGTGCCAGCAGTTCCCCGGGGGGCGATAATTCACCCCTCCACTTT. Translation gives CASSSPGGDNSPLHF.

This clone was seen a few times. This chain connects TRBV19 to TRBJ1-1; D is uncertain. Germline V gene data show CDR1 as LNHDA and CDR2 as SQIVND (reference sequence). The ends were cut back, 7 bases at V and 1 base at J, with 10 bases in the middle. CDR3 size: 13 residues. The DNA for the CDR3 is TGTGCCAGTAATGAACATTCGAACACTGAAGCTTTCTTT. Protein sequence: CASNEHSNTEAFF.

The chain carries TRBV5-1 and TRBJ2-2, with 9 bases aligning to TRBD2. CDR1 is SGHRS, CDR2 YFSETQ, per germline. There are 16 residues in the CDR3. J was trimmed by 0 bases and V by 4 bases; bases with no gene match: 4. CDR3 nucleotides: TGCGCCAGCAGCCAACTAGCGGGCGCGAACACCGGGGAGCTGTTTTTT. It encodes CASSQLAGANTGELFF.

The chain recombines TRBV11-3 with TRBJ2-3; 10 nucleotides align to TRBD2. Germline CDR1 and CDR2: SGHNT and YENEEA. The CDR3 has 15 residues. V lost 4 bases, J lost 1 base, and 2 bases stayed unmatched. The CDR3 region is CASSSGLAGTDTQYF. The CDR3 nucleotides are TGTGCCAGCAGCTCCGGACTAGCGGGCACAGATACGCAGTATTTT.

The CDR3, as DNA: TGTGCCAGCAGTCTGACAGGGGGATCCTACGAGCAGTACTTC. It is translated as CASSLTGGSYEQYF. V usage is TRBV27 and J usage is TRBJ2-7; TRBD1 matches at 9 bases. Germline-derived CDR1 and CDR2 are MNHEY and SMNVEV (reference sequence). The CDR3 loop spans 14 amino acids. The J segment lost 1 base and the V segment lost 5 bases, leaving 3 bases of the junction unmatched.

The CDR3 DNA follows: TGTGCCTGGAGTGCCTCGACAGGGACCGCGCCTCTCTATGGCTACACCTTC. This encodes CAWSASTGTAPLYGYTF. The V and J genes are TRBV30 and TRBJ1-2; 7 bases agree with TRBD1. The CDR3 is 17 amino acids. Germline V gene data show CDR1 as GTSNPN and CDR2 as SVGIG (reference sequence). V was pared by 1 base and J by 4 bases, with 15 bases of the junction left unmatched.

The chain joins TRBV3-1 (or the pseudogene TRBV3-2) to TRBJ2-1; possible D gene TRBD2, 7 bases. The length of the CDR3 is 16 residues. Trimming cost V 5 bases and J 7 bases, with 21 bases left between them. From germline, CDR1 is LGHDT and CDR2 YNNKEL (reference sequence). CDR3 sequence (DNA): TGTGCCAGCAGCTCCTTAGGGGGGGGGTCCCTTAATGAGCAGTTCTTC. Amino acids: CASSSLGGGSLNEQFF.

V and J are TRBV11-2 and TRBJ2-1; TRBD2 matches at 7 bases. In germline, CDR1 is SGHAT, CDR2 FQNNGV. There are 15 residues in the CDR3. V was pared by 2 bases and J by 9 bases, with 10 bases of the junction left unmatched. The CDR3 nucleotides are TGTGCCAGCAGCTTACTGGCGGGAGCATTCGGTGAGCAGTTCTTC. It translates to CASSLLAGAFGEQFF.